The 21 T cell receptor beta chains below come from one sample, sequenced in a study of blood T cell repertoires in COVID-19. Profiling relied on immunoSEQ multiplex PCR, and the TCRdb table lists in-frame clones only, not all of them. The repertoire holds around 200,000 clones, approximately 87% seen once, with about 20% in the top ten. Sequenced sample: peripheral blood. These receptors were obtained from a man between 65 and 85 years old with active or convalescent COVID-19.

This clone has a single count. This chain links TRBV10-3 with TRBJ2-2; 7 nucleotides align to TRBD1. CDR3 size: 14 residues. Trimming removed 4 bases from V and 6 bases from J; junction bases left unmatched: 5. Germline V gene lookup returns CDR1 ENHRY and CDR2 SYGVKD. CDR3 sequence reads: CAISVPQGAGELFF. CDR3 sequence (DNA): TGTGCCATCAGTGTTCCTCAGGGGGCCGGGGAGCTGTTTTTT.

The J gene is TRBJ2-4, the V gene TRBV28; 7 bases agree with TRBD1. With V trimmed by 4 bases and J by 0 bases, 3 bases remained unmatched. Germline-derived CDR1 and CDR2 are MDHEN and SYDVKM. This CDR3 is 15 amino acids long. This chain's CDR3 is CASSSGQLAKNIQYF. The CDR3 DNA reads as TGTGCCAGCAGTTCGGGACAGCTAGCCAAAAACATTCAGTACTTC.

The chain joins TRBV27 to TRBJ1-4, with D perhaps matching TRBD1 (5 bases). Germline V gene lookup returns CDR1 MNHEY and CDR2 SMNVEV (reference sequence). This CDR3 has 13 amino acids. V was shortened by 2 bases and J by 5 bases, with 6 bases between the two germline ends. CDR3 sequence (DNA): TGTGCCAGCAGTTTACAGGGAAATGAAAAACTGTTTTTT. Translating it yields CASSLQGNEKLFF.

The chain couples TRBV30 to TRBJ2-6, with 8 bases fitting TRBD1. The CDR3 runs 15 residues. CDR1 is GTSNPN and CDR2 is SVGIG in the germline V gene (reference sequence). The ends lost 6 bases at V and 0 bases at J; junction bases unmatched: 4. CDR3 bases: TGTGCCTGTCTGGGACAGGTCTCTGGGGCCAACGTCCTGACTTTC. It codes for CACLGQVSGANVLTF.

The chain links TRBV12-3 or TRBV12-4 to TRBJ1-1; 10 nucleotides align to TRBD1. The CDR3 loop spans 13 amino acids. V lost 10 bases, J lost 5 bases, and 7 bases stayed unmatched. CDR3 residues: CAIRQGANTEAFF. CDR3 sequence (DNA): TGTGCCATAAGACAGGGGGCGAATACTGAAGCTTTCTTT.

This sequence joins TRBV6-6 and TRBJ2-5, with TRBD1 as a possible D gene (6 bases). The CDR3 contains 15 residues. V gave up 2 bases and J gave up 1 base, with 11 bases separating them. The germline V gene encodes CDR1 MNHNY and CDR2 SVGAGI (reference sequence). CDR3 bases: TGTGCCAGCAGTTACAGAGGGGGTGGCCAAGAGACCCAGTACTTC. It yields the protein CASSYRGGGQETQYF.

The chain carries TRBV30 and TRBJ2-7; the D gene is possibly TRBD2 (6 bases). The germline CDR1 and CDR2 sequences are GTSNPN and SVGIG (reference sequence). V was cut by 0 bases and J by 5 bases, with 14 bases left in between. The CDR3 has 14 residues. The CDR3 here is CAWSVLPGVDEQYF. The CDR3 region has the DNA TGTGCCTGGAGTGTTCTTCCGGGGGTCGACGAGCAGTACTTC.

The chain recombines TRBV6-5 with TRBJ2-7, with D tentatively TRBD2 (5 bases). CDR1 MNHEY and CDR2 SVGAGI come from the germline V gene. This CDR3 spans 14 amino acids. Trimming shortened V by 5 bases and J by 5 bases, and 16 bases separated the two germline ends. CDR3 in DNA: TGTGCCAGCAGTCCTCAGGAACCCGGGAACGAGCAGTACTTC. It specifies CASSPQEPGNEQYF.

The chain couples TRBV6-2 or TRBV6-3 to TRBJ1-5; tentative D call: TRBD1 (5 bases). The germline V and J ends were trimmed by 6 bases and 4 bases, with 19 bases remaining between them. CDR3 length: 16 residues. Germline V gene lookup returns CDR1 MNHEY and CDR2 SVGEGT. CDR3 loop: CASSPQGRWGNQPQHF. The CDR3 coding sequence is TGTGCCAGCAGCCCTCAGGGCCGGTGGGGAAATCAGCCCCAGCATTTT.

V and J are TRBV14 and TRBJ2-7; D possibly corresponds to TRBD1 (6 bases). With 2 bases removed from V and 5 bases from J, the gap between germline ends came to 13 bases. Germline CDR1 is SGHDN and CDR2 is FVKESK. There are 14 residues in the CDR3. The CDR3 region is CASSQKGVLDEQYF. The CDR3 nucleotides are TGTGCCAGCAGCCAAAAGGGGGTGTTGGACGAGCAGTACTTC.

This clone was found once. The J gene is TRBJ2-1, the V gene TRBV18, with 9 bases identical to TRBD1. V dropped 7 bases and J dropped 2; count of bases not matched to a gene: 9. Germline V CDR1 and CDR2: KGHSH, LQKENI. The CDR3 is made up of 16 amino acids. The CDR3 protein is CASLRWTGATYNEQFF. DNA for the CDR3: TGTGCCAGCTTACGGTGGACAGGGGCGACCTACAATGAGCAGTTCTTC.

J is TRBJ1-5 and V is TRBV7-8, with D tentatively TRBD1 (6 bases). The V gene lost 5 bases and the J gene lost 1 base, with 15 bases spanning the gap. CDR3 length: 16 residues. Germline CDR1 is SGHVS and CDR2 is FQNEAQ. CDR3 sequence reads: CASSGPGARSNQPQHF. The CDR3 region has the DNA TGTGCCAGCAGCGGACCAGGGGCGAGGAGCAATCAGCCCCAGCATTTT. Looking up the rest from reference TRBV7-8 and TRBJ1-5 gives the full variable domain: GAGVSQSPRYKVAKRGQDVALRCDPISGHVSLFWYQQALGQGPEFLTYFQNEAQLDKSGLPSDRFFAERPEGSVSTLKIQRTQQEDSAVYLCASSGPGARSNQPQHFGDGTRLSIL.

The V gene is TRBV9, the J gene TRBJ1-2; D uncertain. The V gene lost 0 bases and the J gene lost 4 bases, with 4 bases spanning the gap. This CDR3 is built from 12 residues. Germline lookup yields CDR1 SGDLS and CDR2 YYNGEE. The CDR3 here is CASSVGSYGYTF. The CDR3 DNA is TGTGCCAGCAGCGTAGGGAGCTATGGCTACACCTTC.

The gene calls are TRBV5-4 and TRBJ1-4, with 8 bases identical to TRBD1. This CDR3 comprises 15 residues. The germline CDR1 and CDR2 sequences are SGHNT and YYREEE (reference sequence). V trimming: 4 bases; J trimming: 7 bases; junction bases outside the gene matches: 9. The CDR3 nucleotides read TGTGCCAGCAGCCCTGGACAGGGTATTGGTGAAAAACTGTTTTTT. The encoded protein is CASSPGQGIGEKLFF.

DNA of the CDR3: TGTGCCATCAGTGAGGACAGTTTCGGCTACACCTTC. It yields the protein CAISEDSFGYTF. The chain joins TRBV10-3 to TRBJ1-2; TRBD1 might be the D (5 bases). Trimming cost V 2 bases and J 8 bases, with 9 bases left between them. The germline gives CDR1 ENHRY, CDR2 SYGVKD. The CDR3 spans 12 residues.

The table lists this clone with a count of one. Written as DNA, the CDR3 is TGTGCCAGCTCACCAGCGGGACAGGGGGCCGACGGGCAGTACTTC. This translates into CASSPAGQGADGQYF. The chain links TRBV18 to TRBJ2-7, with TRBD1 identical over 12 bases. V was pared by 2 bases and J by 9 bases, with 8 bases of the junction left unmatched. The CDR3 extends over 15 amino acids. CDR1 KGHSH and CDR2 LQKENI come from the germline V gene.

The rearrangement links TRBV5-1 to TRBJ2-5; 7 nucleotides match TRBD1. The CDR3 extends over 15 amino acids. CDR1 and CDR2 from the germline V gene are SGHRS and YFSETQ. Trimming removed 2 bases from V and 1 base from J; junction bases left unmatched: 5. The CDR3 loop reads CASSFAGTAQETQYF. CDR3 in DNA: TGCGCCAGCAGCTTTGCCGGGACAGCCCAAGAGACCCAGTACTTC.

The chain employs TRBV5-5 and TRBJ1-2; the match to TRBD1 covers 7 bases. Germline CDR1 SGHKS, CDR2 YYEKEE (reference sequence). The CDR3 is 16 amino acids. Losses at the gene ends were 4 bases for V and 4 bases for J; bases not matched to a gene: 13. CDR3 amino acids: CASSRGADRAGYGYTF. In DNA, the CDR3 is TGTGCCAGCAGCCGAGGAGCCGACAGGGCTGGCTATGGCTACACCTTC.

The V and J genes are TRBV25-1 and TRBJ2-5; D possibly corresponds to TRBD1 (6 bases). Trimming removed 5 bases from V and 4 bases from J, with 11 bases in between. CDR1 and CDR2 (germline): MGHDK, SYGVNS. CDR3 length: 13 amino acids. The CDR3 DNA reads TGTGCCAGCAGTCAAACAGGGAGAGAGACCCAGTACTTC. It translates to CASSQTGRETQYF.

The gene calls are TRBV19 and TRBJ1-5; no firm D call. The germline V gene encodes CDR1 LNHDA and CDR2 SQIVND (reference sequence). The V end lost 2 bases, the J end lost 9 bases, and 11 bases lay between the germline ends. The CDR3 covers 13 residues. In DNA form, the CDR3 reads TGTGCCAGTAGTATATTCAGAGGTCGGCCCCAGCATTTT. Translation gives CASSIFRGRPQHF.

The chain carries TRBV25-1 and TRBJ1-2; D not resolved. Germline loops: CDR1 MGHDK, CDR2 SYGVNS. This CDR3 spans 14 amino acids. The V gene lost 0 bases and the J gene lost 8 bases, with 13 bases spanning the gap. CDR3 in amino acids: CASSEYWPGYGYTF. The CDR3 region has the DNA TGTGCCAGCAGTGAATATTGGCCCGGGTACGGCTACACCTTC.